This TCR beta chain was captured by sequencing in a study of T cell repertoires in cytomegalovirus infection. As for the study in general: Carrying CMV and the relevant HLA type showed in public TCR beta signatures.

TCRdb redid the calling of the reads with MiXCR, one entry per CDR3 protein. Among some 590,000 distinct CDR3 sequences listed, 40% were seen once. This CDR3 contains 17 residues. Trimming pared 1 base from V and 6 bases from J, leaving 20 bases between. CDR1 and CDR2 from the germline V gene are LNHNV and YYDKDF (reference sequence). This clonotype was counted a few times. Its antigen remains unidentified. General study results and limits: Clonotypes of TCR beta that were HLA-C-restricted and CMV-specific dominated the ex vivo response.

Here the sequenced sample was cultured PBMCs, taken from culture after CMV antigen stimulation. This chain uses TRBV15 with TRBJ2-3; D may be TRBD1 or TRBD2 (5 bases each). The sequence derives from a human donor in good health (CMV status not recorded). Some clones in this sample may be carry-over from other donors' samples. CDR3 coding DNA: TGTGCCACCAGCAGAGGTTCCAAGTGGGGGATGGGGGATACGCAGTATTTT. Encoded protein: CATSRGSKWGMGDTQYF.